These T cell receptor beta chains were read from a single sample in a study of early T cells in non-severe SARS-CoV-2 infection. TCRdb reprocessed the 5' RACE reads with MiXCR, giving one entry per CDR3 protein. Of more than 95,000 distinct CDR3 sequences listed, 15% are singletons. Sequenced material: whole blood. The receptors were sampled from an adult who was a healthcare worker with PCR-confirmed SARS-CoV-2 infection or an uninfected control (not recorded which). Each CDR3 is given with its conserved first and last residue. Fields, in order: D gene, J gene, V gene, clone size, CDR3 DNA, CDR3 protein. D genes are given only for firm matches. Size values are once, few and many counts, or a class for expanded clones, and some rows have none.

d_gene: .; j_gene: TRBJ2-2; v_gene: TRBV5-1; abundance: .; CDR3nt: TGCGCCAGCAGCTTATTAGAGGGAACCGGGGAGCTGTTTTTT; CDR3aa: CASSLLEGTGELFF
d_gene: .; j_gene: TRBJ2-7; v_gene: TRBV3-1; abundance: many; CDR3nt: TGTGCCAGCAGCCAAGGTGAGGGCTACGAGCAGTACTTC; CDR3aa: CASSQGEGYEQYF
d_gene: .; j_gene: TRBJ1-1; v_gene: TRBV18; abundance: .; CDR3nt: TGTGCCAGCTCACGGTCTGGCGATTCGAACACTGAAGCTTTCTTT; CDR3aa: CASSRSGDSNTEAFF
d_gene: TRBD1; j_gene: TRBJ2-5; v_gene: TRBV3-1; abundance: .; CDR3nt: TGTGCCAGCAGCCTGCCGACAGGGGAAGAGACCCAGTACTTC; CDR3aa: CASSLPTGEETQYF
d_gene: TRBD2; j_gene: TRBJ2-5; v_gene: TRBV7-3; abundance: many; CDR3nt: TGTGCCAGCAGCCCAGGGAGGGGAGAGACCCAGTACTTC; CDR3aa: CASSPGRGETQYF
d_gene: .; j_gene: TRBJ1-2; v_gene: TRBV4-2; abundance: few; CDR3nt: TGTGCCAGCAGCCAAGAAACCCGGGGAGGGAGCTACACCTTC; CDR3aa: CASSQETRGGSYTF
d_gene: .; j_gene: TRBJ1-6; v_gene: TRBV6-5; abundance: .; CDR3nt: TGTGCCAGCAGTTACAGGGGGTTGAATTCACCCCTCCACTTT; CDR3aa: CASSYRGLNSPLHF
d_gene: TRBD1; j_gene: TRBJ2-7; v_gene: TRBV7-9; abundance: .; CDR3nt: TGTGCCAGCAGCCAACAGGGGGCTTACGAGCAGTACTTC; CDR3aa: CASSQQGAYEQYF
d_gene: TRBD1; j_gene: TRBJ1-2; v_gene: TRBV20-1; abundance: .; CDR3nt: TGCAGTGCTACCGACCGGGACAGGAGATTTAACTATGGCTACACCTTC; CDR3aa: CSATDRDRRFNYGYTF
d_gene: .; j_gene: TRBJ1-4; v_gene: TRBV7-6; abundance: .; CDR3nt: TGTGCCAGCAGCAGACTGCAGTCGGAAAAACTGTTTTTT; CDR3aa: CASSRLQSEKLFF
d_gene: .; j_gene: TRBJ2-7; v_gene: TRBV6-5; abundance: .; CDR3nt: TGTGCCAGCACCAGGGGGGGGGAATGGGCCGAGCAGTACTTC; CDR3aa: CASTRGGEWAEQYF
d_gene: TRBD1; j_gene: TRBJ1-1; v_gene: TRBV6-6; abundance: .; CDR3nt: TGTGCCAGCAGTTACTACACCGAGCAGGGGGCCAACTTT; CDR3aa: CASSYYTEQGANF
d_gene: .; j_gene: TRBJ2-3; v_gene: TRBV29-1; abundance: few; CDR3nt: TGCAGCGTTTCAGACCCCGGGGATACGCAGTATTTT; CDR3aa: CSVSDPGDTQYF
d_gene: TRBD1; j_gene: TRBJ1-6; v_gene: TRBV9; abundance: few; CDR3nt: TGTGCCAGCAGCGTAGAAGACAGGGGGCCCCTCCACTTT; CDR3aa: CASSVEDRGPLHF
d_gene: TRBD1; j_gene: TRBJ1-1; v_gene: TRBV12-3/TRBV12-4; abundance: few; CDR3nt: TGTGCCAGCAGTCCTCGGGACAGCCGCGGAGCTTTCTTT; CDR3aa: CASSPRDSRGAFF
d_gene: .; j_gene: TRBJ2-3; v_gene: TRBV11-2; abundance: .; CDR3nt: TGTGCCAGCAGCCCGAGCCCATACAGGGAAGCAGATACGCAGTATTTT; CDR3aa: CASSPSPYREADTQYF
d_gene: TRBD1; j_gene: TRBJ2-6; v_gene: TRBV12-3/TRBV12-4; abundance: .; CDR3nt: TGTGCCAGCACTCCGGGACAGGGAAGCTCTGGGGCCAACGTCCTGACTTTC; CDR3aa: CASTPGQGSSGANVLTF
d_gene: .; j_gene: TRBJ1-5; v_gene: TRBV6-5; abundance: many; CDR3nt: TGTGCCAGCAGTTCCAGTTGGCGAGGGAGGGATCAGCCCCAGCATTTT; CDR3aa: CASSSSWRGRDQPQHF
d_gene: TRBD2; j_gene: TRBJ2-1; v_gene: TRBV5-5; abundance: .; CDR3nt: TGTGCCAGCACCGGGACTAGCGGGTACAATGAGCAGTTCTTC; CDR3aa: CASTGTSGYNEQFF
d_gene: TRBD2; j_gene: TRBJ2-3; v_gene: TRBV20-1; abundance: few; CDR3nt: TGCAGTGCTAGTAGCGGGGGGGCGCCAGATACGCAGTATTTT; CDR3aa: CSASSGGAPDTQYF
d_gene: .; j_gene: TRBJ1-1; v_gene: TRBV3-1; abundance: .; CDR3nt: TGTGCCAGCACCCCTGCGGCCCTGATGAACACTGAAGCTTTCTTT; CDR3aa: CASTPAALMNTEAFF
d_gene: TRBD1; j_gene: TRBJ2-2; v_gene: TRBV19; abundance: .; CDR3nt: TGTGCCAGTAGTCTCGGGACAGGAGTAACCGGGGAGCTGTTTTTT; CDR3aa: CASSLGTGVTGELFF
d_gene: .; j_gene: TRBJ1-4; v_gene: TRBV5-1; abundance: few; CDR3nt: TGCGCCAGCAGCCCGTTGACGGGGGGTCAAGAAAAACTGTTTTTT; CDR3aa: CASSPLTGGQEKLFF
d_gene: TRBD2; j_gene: TRBJ2-3; v_gene: TRBV4-2; abundance: few; CDR3nt: TGTGCCAGCAGCCAAGAGACTAGCGGGGGTCTAACAGATACGCAGTATTTT; CDR3aa: CASSQETSGGLTDTQYF
d_gene: .; j_gene: TRBJ1-3; v_gene: TRBV25-1; abundance: few; CDR3nt: TGTGCCAGCACCCAAGGGGGTCACAGGACGACCATATATTTT; CDR3aa: CASTQGGHRTTIYF
d_gene: .; j_gene: TRBJ2-2; v_gene: TRBV20-1; abundance: .; CDR3nt: TGCAGTGCCCGGGGTCCCCAGTCCACCGGGGAGCTGTTTTTT; CDR3aa: CSARGPQSTGELFF
d_gene: TRBD1; j_gene: TRBJ2-3; v_gene: TRBV29-1; abundance: few; CDR3nt: TGCAGCGGGCGGGGACAGGGTTCCGATACGCAGTATTTT; CDR3aa: CSGRGQGSDTQYF
d_gene: .; j_gene: TRBJ1-5; v_gene: TRBV6-1; abundance: .; CDR3nt: TGTGCCAGCAGTGAAGCGCCTAGGCAGCCCCAGCATTTT; CDR3aa: CASSEAPRQPQHF
d_gene: .; j_gene: TRBJ1-5; v_gene: TRBV30; abundance: few; CDR3nt: TGTGCCTGGAGTGCAAGTGGAATAGGGCAGCCCCAGCATTTT; CDR3aa: CAWSASGIGQPQHF
d_gene: .; j_gene: TRBJ1-2; v_gene: TRBV3-1; abundance: .; CDR3nt: TGTGCCAGCAGCCAAGGAGGGGTGGACGGCTATGGCTACACCTTC; CDR3aa: CASSQGGVDGYGYTF
d_gene: .; j_gene: TRBJ2-3; v_gene: TRBV4-1; abundance: .; CDR3nt: TGCGCCAGCAGCCAAGGCCGGGGCACAGATACGCAGTATTTT; CDR3aa: CASSQGRGTDTQYF
d_gene: TRBD2; j_gene: TRBJ2-1; v_gene: TRBV20-1; abundance: .; CDR3nt: TGCAGTGCTAGAGATCTACGGGGGGCCTACAATGAGCAGTTCTTC; CDR3aa: CSARDLRGAYNEQFF
d_gene: .; j_gene: TRBJ1-1; v_gene: TRBV30; abundance: .; CDR3nt: TGTGCCTGGAGTGATACGGGCGAAGCTTTCTTT; CDR3aa: CAWSDTGEAFF
d_gene: TRBD1; j_gene: TRBJ1-2; v_gene: TRBV7-9; abundance: many; CDR3nt: TGTGCCAGCAGCTTTGGACAGGCCTATGGCTACACCTTC; CDR3aa: CASSFGQAYGYTF
d_gene: .; j_gene: TRBJ1-1; v_gene: TRBV12-3/TRBV12-4; abundance: many; CDR3nt: TGTGCCAGCAGTGGGTCGGGCACTGAAGCTTTCTTT; CDR3aa: CASSGSGTEAFF
d_gene: TRBD2; j_gene: TRBJ2-1; v_gene: TRBV7-6; abundance: .; CDR3nt: TGTGCCAGCAGCTTAGGGGGACTACGCCCGCAGTTCTTC; CDR3aa: CASSLGGLRPQFF
d_gene: TRBD2; j_gene: TRBJ2-5; v_gene: TRBV7-2; abundance: many; CDR3nt: TGTGCCAGCAGCCCTGGGGGGGGCCAAGAGACCCAGTACTTC; CDR3aa: CASSPGGGQETQYF
d_gene: .; j_gene: TRBJ1-2; v_gene: TRBV30; abundance: few; CDR3nt: TGTGCCTGTAGGGTCCCGGCAGCGGCATATGGCTACACCTTC; CDR3aa: CACRVPAAAYGYTF
d_gene: .; j_gene: TRBJ2-6; v_gene: TRBV12-3/TRBV12-4; abundance: .; CDR3nt: TGTGCCAGCAGTTTCCCCGGGGCCAACGTCCTGACTTTC; CDR3aa: CASSFPGANVLTF
d_gene: .; j_gene: TRBJ2-7; v_gene: TRBV12-3/TRBV12-4; abundance: few; CDR3nt: TGTGCCAGCAGTTCCCCGGCGGCTTACGAGCAGTACTTC; CDR3aa: CASSSPAAYEQYF
d_gene: .; j_gene: TRBJ1-1; v_gene: TRBV18; abundance: few; CDR3nt: TGTGCCAGCTCTCTCTATGAGGTAAAGAACACTGAAGCTTTCTTT; CDR3aa: CASSLYEVKNTEAFF
d_gene: TRBD1; j_gene: TRBJ2-1; v_gene: TRBV12-3/TRBV12-4; abundance: few; CDR3nt: TGTGCCAGCAGTTTCCCATACAGGGGCGGTGAGCAGTTCTTC; CDR3aa: CASSFPYRGGEQFF
d_gene: .; j_gene: TRBJ1-4; v_gene: TRBV20-1; abundance: few; CDR3nt: TGCAGTGCCCCGGGCCCTGGGGATGAAAAACTGTTTTTT; CDR3aa: CSAPGPGDEKLFF
d_gene: TRBD2; j_gene: TRBJ2-5; v_gene: TRBV10-3; abundance: few; CDR3nt: TGTGCCATCAGTCCTAGCGGGGCACAAGAGACCCAGTACTTC; CDR3aa: CAISPSGAQETQYF
d_gene: .; j_gene: TRBJ2-7; v_gene: TRBV12-3/TRBV12-4; abundance: .; CDR3nt: TGTGCCAGCAGTCCGACGGGACAAACTTACGAGCAGTACTTC; CDR3aa: CASSPTGQTYEQYF
d_gene: .; j_gene: TRBJ1-1; v_gene: TRBV7-8; abundance: few; CDR3nt: TGTGCCAGCAGCCAAGCCCAGGGAGCGGGAGCTTTCTTT; CDR3aa: CASSQAQGAGAFF
d_gene: TRBD1; j_gene: TRBJ2-3; v_gene: TRBV2; abundance: few; CDR3nt: TGTGCCAGCAAACCCGACAGGGATACAGATACGCAGTATTTT; CDR3aa: CASKPDRDTDTQYF
d_gene: .; j_gene: TRBJ2-3; v_gene: TRBV19; abundance: .; CDR3nt: TGTGCCAGTAGTGACACCCCGGGAGATACGCAGTATTTT; CDR3aa: CASSDTPGDTQYF
d_gene: TRBD2; j_gene: TRBJ2-1; v_gene: TRBV6-1; abundance: few; CDR3nt: TGTGCCAGCAGTGAAATAAATAGCGGGGTAAACCTCAATGAGCAGTTCTTC; CDR3aa: CASSEINSGVNLNEQFF
d_gene: TRBD1; j_gene: TRBJ1-2; v_gene: TRBV12-3/TRBV12-4; abundance: few; CDR3nt: TGTGCCAGCAGTTTAACCAAGGGGGCATACACCTTC; CDR3aa: CASSLTKGAYTF
d_gene: TRBD1; j_gene: TRBJ1-6; v_gene: TRBV20-1; abundance: .; CDR3nt: TGCAGTGCTACGATTCCGGGACAGGGGAGTTCACCCCTCCACTTT; CDR3aa: CSATIPGQGSSPLHF
d_gene: .; j_gene: TRBJ1-2; v_gene: TRBV29-1; abundance: .; CDR3nt: TGCAGCACCGGAGGGGGGTACACCTTC; CDR3aa: CSTGGGYTF